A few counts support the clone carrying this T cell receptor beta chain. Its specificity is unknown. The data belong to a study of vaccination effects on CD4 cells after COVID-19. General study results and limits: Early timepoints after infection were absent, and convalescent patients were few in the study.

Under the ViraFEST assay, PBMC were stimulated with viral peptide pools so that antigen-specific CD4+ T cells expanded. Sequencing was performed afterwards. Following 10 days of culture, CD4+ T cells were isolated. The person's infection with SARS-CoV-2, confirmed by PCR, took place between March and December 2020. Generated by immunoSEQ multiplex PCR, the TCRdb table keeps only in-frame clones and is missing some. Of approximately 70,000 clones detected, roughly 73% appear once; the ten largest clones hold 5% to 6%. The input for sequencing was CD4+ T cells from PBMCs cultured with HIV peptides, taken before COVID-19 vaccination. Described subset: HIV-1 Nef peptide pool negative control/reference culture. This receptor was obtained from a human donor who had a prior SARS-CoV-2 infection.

CDR3: CASRRGWETNTIYF. CDR3 bases: TGTGCCAGCAGGCGAGGGTGGGAGACAAACACCATATATTTT. The rearrangement joins TRBV11-2 to TRBJ1-3; D not resolved. The germline V and J ends were trimmed by 6 bases and 6 bases, with 15 bases remaining between them. The length of the CDR3 is 14 residues. Germline V gene lookup returns CDR1 SGHAT and CDR2 FQNNGV. Full variable domain (outside the CDR3, taken from reference TRBV11-2 and TRBJ1-3): EAGVAQSPRYKIIEKRQSVAFWCNPISGHATLYWYQQILGQGPKLLIQFQNNGVVDDSQLPKDRFSAERLKGVDSTLKIQPAKLEDSAVYLCASRRGWETNTIYFGEGSWLTVV.